This entry features one TCR beta chain sequence. The sample originates from a study of T cell responses to AZD1222 COVID-19 vaccine. Produced via immunoSEQ multiplex PCR; TCRdb's table is partial and in-frame only. The table includes approximately 99,000 clones, roughly 85% detected once. The sequence derives from an adult in good health. The sequenced sample was peripheral blood, obtained on day 0 of AZD1222 vaccination.

CDR3: CASRPQGKTEAFF. CDR3 bases: TGTGCCAGCAGGCCACAGGGGAAAACTGAAGCTTTCTTT. The genes are TRBV6-5 and TRBJ1-1; 7 bases match TRBD1. V was clipped by 6 bases and J by 5 bases; unmatched bases: 6. The germline CDR1 and CDR2 sequences are MNHEY and SVGAGI. The CDR3 contains 13 residues.